Listed here are 29 T cell receptor beta chains from one sample, sequenced in a study of beta chain features in type 1 diabetes. Every isolated RNA sample was fully reverse transcribed, so sequencing captured expressed TCRB transcripts. Clones were sequenced by immunoSEQ multiplex PCR, and TCRdb holds only the in-frame ones, with some missing. The sample consists of under 350,000 clones, around 15% of them appearing once. Their antigen targets remain unknown. Study outcomes and limitations: In every one of the four CD4+ subsets, TCRB CDR3s were moderately but significantly shorter in Type 1 diabetes patients.

The sequencing input was naive CD4+ T cells from blood. All receptors derive from a man aged 25 to 45 with type 1 diabetes.

This chain connects TRBV6-6 to TRBJ1-5; D is ambiguous. Germline V gives CDR1 MNHNY, CDR2 SVGAGI (reference sequence). The CDR3 contains 12 residues. V was trimmed by 5 bases and J by 6 bases, leaving 8 bases between them. The CDR3 nucleotides are TGTGCCAGCAGTCTCTCGTCTCAGCCCCAGCATTTT. Protein: CASSLSSQPQHF.

V is TRBV15 and J is TRBJ1-5; perhaps TRBD1 as D (5 bases). Trimming took 3 bases from V and 2 from J, leaving 11 bases between them. Germline values: CDR1 LNHNV, CDR2 YYDKDF (reference sequence). The CDR3 consists of 15 residues. The chain's CDR3 is CATSSHQTGNQPQHF. The CDR3 DNA reads TGTGCCACCAGCAGCCATCAGACAGGCAATCAGCCCCAGCATTTT.

This clone was counted only a few times. The rearrangement links TRBV28 to TRBJ2-2; D uncertain. V was cut by 11 bases and J by 6 bases, with 16 bases left in between. Germline V gene sequence: CDR1 MDHEN, CDR2 SYDVKM. The CDR3 contains 13 residues. The CDR3 region is CAAKQQAAGELFF. As DNA, the CDR3 is TGTGCCGCTAAACAGCAGGCAGCCGGGGAGCTGTTTTTT.

This clone was recorded a few times. J is TRBJ2-7 and V is TRBV2, with TRBD1 as a possible D gene (6 bases). In germline, CDR1 is SNHLY, CDR2 FYNNEI. This CDR3 contains 16 residues. The germline V and J ends were trimmed by 7 bases and 2 bases, with 21 bases remaining between them. DNA for the CDR3: TGTGCCAGCAAGATCTCACAGGGCTTGGAAACCTACGAGCAGTACTTC. Translation gives CASKISQGLETYEQYF. The whole variable domain, remainder taken from reference TRBV2 and TRBJ2-7, is EPEVTQTPSHQVTQMGQEVILRCVPISNHLYFYWYRQILGQKVEFLVSFYNNEISEKSEIFDDQFSVERPDGSNFTLKIRSTKLEDSAMYFCASKISQGLETYEQYFGPGTRLTVT.

For the CDR3, the DNA is TGTGCCAGCAGCTTGGGGCGGAGCACAGATACGCAGTATTTT. This codes for CASSLGRSTDTQYF. This chain uses TRBV5-5 with TRBJ2-3; D is unresolved. The CDR3 contains 14 residues. The V gene's germline CDR1 is SGHKS and CDR2 YYEKEE (reference sequence). Trimming removed 0 bases from V and 0 bases from J, with 5 bases in between.

V and J are TRBV19 and TRBJ1-2; perhaps TRBD1 as D (5 bases). V lost 7 bases and J lost 6, with 15 bases in between. The CDR3 extends over 13 amino acids. The germline gives CDR1 LNHDA, CDR2 SQIVND (reference sequence). The CDR3 loop reads CASTRSGGNGYTF. The CDR3, as DNA: TGTGCCAGTACCCGAAGCGGGGGGAATGGCTACACCTTC.

This chain connects TRBV7-9 to TRBJ2-2; D is unresolved. Deletions cut 5 bases from V and 6 bases from J, with 4 bases between. The length of the CDR3 is 11 residues. From germline, CDR1 is SEHNR and CDR2 FQNEAQ (reference sequence). The CDR3 is CASSTAGELFF. The CDR3, as DNA: TGTGCCAGCAGCACGGCCGGGGAGCTGTTTTTT.

This clone was found a few times. V usage is TRBV18 and J usage is TRBJ2-1; D not certain. The CDR3 length is 16 residues. The germline V and J ends were trimmed by 2 bases and 1 base, with 12 bases remaining between them. The germline gives CDR1 KGHSH, CDR2 LQKENI. The CDR3 nucleotides read TGTGCCAGCTCACCAATGAGTACTACGTCCTACAATGAGCAGTTCTTC. It yields the protein CASSPMSTTSYNEQFF.

The chain couples TRBV7-3 to TRBJ2-3; TRBD2 agrees at 11 bases. The trim removed 5 bases at V and 5 bases at J, leaving 9 bases unmatched. CDR3 length equals 16 residues. The germline V gene has CDR1 SGHTA and CDR2 FQGTGA. The CDR3 sequence: CASSESGLAGQDTQYF. The CDR3 DNA sequence: TGTGCCAGCAGCGAGAGTGGACTAGCGGGCCAAGATACGCAGTATTTT.

The chain joins TRBV6-5 to TRBJ1-2; 11 bases fit TRBD1. Germline loops: CDR1 MNHEY, CDR2 SVGAGI. The trim removed 0 bases at V and 4 bases at J, leaving 1 base unmatched. CDR3 length: 15 residues. The CDR3 spells CASSYSGQGGYGYTF. The CDR3 DNA is TGTGCCAGCAGTTACTCGGGACAGGGGGGCTATGGCTACACCTTC.

V gene TRBV5-6 combines with J gene TRBJ2-1; D is possibly TRBD2 (5 bases). The CDR3 sequence is 15 residues long. V shed 1 base and J shed 5 bases, with 13 bases lying between them. Germline CDR1 is SGHDT and CDR2 is YYEEEE. DNA of the CDR3: TGTGCCAGCAGCTTGTTGCAGCGGAGCGACAATGAGCAGTTCTTC. The encoded protein is CASSLLQRSDNEQFF.

This chain uses TRBV6-4 with TRBJ2-1; perhaps TRBD2 as D (5 bases). Germline assignment: CDR1 MRHNA and CDR2 SNTAGT. Deletions cut 2 bases from V and 6 bases from J, with 11 bases between. The CDR3 sequence is 14 residues long. In DNA, the CDR3 is TGTGCCAGCAGTGACACTAGAGTCCCCAATGAGCAGTTCTTC. Translation: CASSDTRVPNEQFF.

The table lists this clone with a few counts. The rearrangement links TRBV30 to TRBJ2-5, with D perhaps matching TRBD2 (6 bases). The CDR3 is 14 residues long. The germline CDR1 and CDR2 sequences are GTSNPN and SVGIG (reference sequence). V was clipped by 2 bases and J by 1 base, with 11 bases between them. CDR3 in DNA: TGTGCCTGGAGTTGGGCCGGGGGCCAAGAGACCCAGTACTTC. Translation: CAWSWAGGQETQYF.

This chain uses TRBV28 with TRBJ2-3, with D unresolved. V lost 6 bases to trimming and J lost 2 bases, with 9 bases between them. This CDR3 region has 13 residues. Germline lookup yields CDR1 MDHEN and CDR2 SYDVKM. Written as DNA, the CDR3 is TGTGCCAGCAGGACACGGTCCACAGATACGCAGTATTTT. Translating it yields CASRTRSTDTQYF. Full variable domain (outside the CDR3, taken from reference TRBV28 and TRBJ2-3): DVKVTQSSRYLVKRTGEKVFLECVQDMDHENMFWYRQDPGLGLRLIYFSYDVKMKEKGDIPEGYSVSREKKERFSLILESASTNQTSMYLCASRTRSTDTQYFGPGTRLTVL.

A few counts support this clone. This CDR3 reads CASSQDTISSYNEQFF. CDR3 DNA: TGTGCCAGCAGCCAAGATACTATCTCCTCCTACAATGAGCAGTTCTTC. This chain connects TRBV14 to TRBJ2-1; D remains unclear. Germline CDR1 and CDR2: SGHDN and FVKESK. CDR3 length: 16 residues. Trimming removed 0 bases at V and 0 bases at J, with 9 bases between.

This clone was observed a few times. The chain has TRBV25-1 and TRBJ1-1; no reliable D call. The CDR3 spans 13 residues. V was shortened by 7 bases and J by 4 bases, with 13 bases between the two germline ends. Germline CDR1 and CDR2: MGHDK and SYGVNS. CDR3 DNA sequence: TGTGCCAGCACCTTAAAAAGTAGCACTGAAGCTTTCTTT. Protein sequence: CASTLKSSTEAFF.

This clone has only a few counts. The gene calls are TRBV2 and TRBJ1-3; D ambiguous. Germline V gene lookup returns CDR1 SNHLY and CDR2 FYNNEI. With 3 bases removed from V and 4 bases from J, the gap between germline ends came to 4 bases. The CDR3 length is 12 residues. The CDR3 protein is CASSERGNTIYF. Written as DNA, the CDR3 is TGTGCCAGCAGTGAGAGAGGAAACACCATATATTTT.

The rearrangement uses TRBV7-8 and TRBJ2-5, with a tentative D call TRBD1 (5 bases). This CDR3 has 13 amino acids. The germline V and J ends were trimmed by 10 bases and 1 base, with 13 bases remaining between them. CDR1 SGHVS and CDR2 FQNEAQ come from the germline V gene. Written as DNA, the CDR3 is TGTGCCATAACCCCCAGGGCCCAAGAGACCCAGTACTTC. Translation gives CAITPRAQETQYF. The entire variable domain, with the rest obtained from reference TRBV7-8 and TRBJ2-5, is as follows: GAGVSQSPRYKVAKRGQDVALRCDPISGHVSLFWYQQALGQGPEFLTYFQNEAQLDKSGLPSDRFFAERPEGSVSTLKIQRTQQEDSAVYLCAITPRAQETQYFGPGTRLLVL.

This clone appeared a few times. The chain is built from TRBV9 and TRBJ2-1; D is unclear. In germline, CDR1 is SGDLS, CDR2 YYNGEE. V shed 1 base and J shed 0 bases, with 11 bases lying between them. This CDR3 is 16 amino acids long. For the CDR3, the DNA is TGTGCCAGCAGCGTAAAACCCAAGAGCTCCTACAATGAGCAGTTCTTC. Encoded protein: CASSVKPKSSYNEQFF. Full variable domain (remainder filled in from reference TRBV9 and TRBJ2-1): DSGVTQTPKHLITATGQRVTLRCSPRSGDLSVYWYQQSLDQGLQFLIQYYNGEERAKGNILERFSAQQFPDLHSELNLSSLELGDSALYFCASSVKPKSSYNEQFFGPGTRLTVL.

This clone was seen a handful of times. The chain recombines TRBV28 with TRBJ1-1; D uncertain. Germline CDR1 MDHEN, CDR2 SYDVKM. This CDR3 is 17 amino acids long. The germline V and J ends were trimmed by 7 bases and 0 bases, with 21 bases remaining between them. CDR3: CASTLPTTSIMNTEAFF. In DNA form, the CDR3 reads TGTGCCAGCACCCTCCCAACTACGTCTATCATGAACACTGAAGCTTTCTTT.

This chain connects TRBV18 to TRBJ1-2; 7 nucleotides agree with TRBD1. Trimming cost V 3 bases and J 3 bases; bases outside gene matches: 13. This CDR3 has 17 residues. Germline V gives CDR1 KGHSH, CDR2 LQKENI. Here the CDR3 reads CASSPLGQPKSYYGYTF. Here the CDR3 DNA reads TGTGCCAGCTCACCCCTGGGACAGCCAAAGTCATACTATGGCTACACCTTC.

This clone occurred a few times. The chain recombines TRBV19 with TRBJ2-3, with D possibly TRBD2 on 6 matching bases. This CDR3 is 14 amino acids long. Trimming removed 3 bases at V and 2 bases at J, with 9 bases between. The germline V gene encodes CDR1 LNHDA and CDR2 SQIVND (reference sequence). The CDR3 sequence is CASSISSATDTQYF. CDR3 DNA sequence: TGTGCCAGTAGTATCTCTAGCGCCACAGATACGCAGTATTTT.

In this sample, this clone turned up a few times. This chain uses TRBV9 with TRBJ2-3, with D possibly matching TRBD1 (5 bases). The CDR3 runs to 14 residues. Trimming left V 0 bases short and J 6 bases short, with 11 bases between. CDR1 and CDR2 (germline): SGDLS, YYNGEE. CDR3 coding DNA: TGTGCCAGCAGCGTAGACGGGCAGGGCGATACGCAGTATTTT. It specifies CASSVDGQGDTQYF.

This clone came up a few times. This chain connects TRBV6-6 to TRBJ2-2; 8 nucleotides align to TRBD2. The CDR3 spans 15 residues. The V gene end was trimmed by 10 bases and the J gene end by 7 bases; junction bases not matched to a gene: 14. CDR1 is MNHNY, CDR2 SVGAGI, per germline (reference sequence). The DNA of the CDR3 is TGTGCCACATTCGTGTGGGCGGGAGGAAACGGGGAGCTGTTTTTT. As protein: CATFVWAGGNGELFF.

This clone has only a few counts. CDR3 coding DNA: TGTGCCAGCAGTCCCCAGGGTGGGGGGGGTCAGCCCCAGCATTTT. Its translation is CASSPQGGGGQPQHF. The chain carries TRBV28 and TRBJ1-5; perhaps TRBD1 as D (5 bases). The CDR3 has 15 residues. Per germline, CDR1 MDHEN and CDR2 SYDVKM. The V end was cut by 5 bases, the J end by 6 bases, with 17 bases between.

This clone came up a few times. The chain combines TRBV28 with TRBJ2-3; 8 nucleotides match TRBD2. The germline CDR1 and CDR2 sequences are MDHEN and SYDVKM. The CDR3 length is 16 residues. Trimming cost V 2 bases and J 2 bases; bases outside gene matches: 6. Here the CDR3 reads CASSLITSGYTDTQYF. CDR3 coding DNA: TGTGCCAGCAGTTTAATAACTAGCGGATACACAGATACGCAGTATTTT.

The rearrangement uses TRBV28 and TRBJ2-5; 7 bases match TRBD1. The J call may be in error: the DNA end matches TRBJ2-7 better. The CDR3 contains 13 residues. Germline loops: CDR1 MDHEN, CDR2 SYDVKM. The CDR3 here is CASSPGQDYEQYF. The CDR3 bases are TGTGCCAGCAGCCCTGGACAGGACTACGAGCAGTACTTC.

The chain carries TRBV5-4 and TRBJ2-5; possibly TRBD1 for D (6 bases). Germline V lookup: CDR1 SGHNT, CDR2 YYREEE (reference sequence). The CDR3 covers 14 residues. V was trimmed by 3 bases and J by 3 bases, leaving 12 bases between them. The CDR3 coding sequence is TGTGCCAGCAGCTCCCGGACAGCTAAAGAGACCCAGTACTTC. Protein product: CASSSRTAKETQYF.

The sample holds a few counts of this clone. The chain recombines TRBV9 with TRBJ2-3; possibly TRBD2 for D (5 bases). The V gene's germline CDR1 is SGDLS and CDR2 YYNGEE. V lost 0 bases and J lost 5, with 22 bases in between. This CDR3 spans 18 amino acids. The CDR3 DNA reads as TGTGCCAGCAGCGTAGTTCCTAGCCACGGTTTCGGTCGAGATACGCAGTATTTT. It codes for CASSVVPSHGFGRDTQYF.